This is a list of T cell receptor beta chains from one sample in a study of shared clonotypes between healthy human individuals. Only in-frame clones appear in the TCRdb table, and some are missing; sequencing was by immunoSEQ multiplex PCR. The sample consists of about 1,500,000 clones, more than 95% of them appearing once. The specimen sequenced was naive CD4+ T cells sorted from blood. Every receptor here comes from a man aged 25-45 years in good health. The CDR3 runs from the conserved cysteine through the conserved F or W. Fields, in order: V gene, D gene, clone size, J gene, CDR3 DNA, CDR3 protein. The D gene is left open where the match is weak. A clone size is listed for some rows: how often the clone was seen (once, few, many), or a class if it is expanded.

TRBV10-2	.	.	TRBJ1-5	TGCGCCAGCAGTGAGTCTAATTACAGGGCAGCGGATCAGCCCCAGCATTTT	CASSESNYRAADQPQHF
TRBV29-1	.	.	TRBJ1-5	TGCAGCGCACAGGGATTTGGACAGCCCCAGCATTTT	CSAQGFGQPQHF
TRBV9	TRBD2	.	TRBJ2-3	TGTGCCAGCAGCCCTTGGGTTAGCGGGGTTACTAGCACAGATACGCAGTATTTT	CASSPWVSGVTSTDTQYF
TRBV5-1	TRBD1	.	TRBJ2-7	TGCGCCAGCAGCGAGTCTACAGGGGAATGGAACTACGAGCAGTACTTC	CASSESTGEWNYEQYF
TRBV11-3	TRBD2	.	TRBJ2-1	TGTGCCAGCAGCTTAGAGGGTAGGGCTAGCGGGAGTAAGAATGAGCAGTTCTTC	CASSLEGRASGSKNEQFF
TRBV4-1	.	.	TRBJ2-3	TGCGCCAGCAGCCAAGAGCCTACGCGAGCCACAGATACGCAGTATTTT	CASSQEPTRATDTQYF
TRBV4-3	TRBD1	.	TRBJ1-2	TGCGCCAGCAGCCAAGATAGCACAGGGGAGTATGGCTACACCTTC	CASSQDSTGEYGYTF
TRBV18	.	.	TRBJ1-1	TGTGCCAGCTCACCGACTGATGGGGTGAACACTGAAGCTTTCTTT	CASSPTDGVNTEAFF
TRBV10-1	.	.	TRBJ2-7	TGCGCCAGCCAACTCGCTTGGGGCTACGAGCAGTACTTC	CASQLAWGYEQYF
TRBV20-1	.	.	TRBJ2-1	TGCAGTGCTACCCGACATCGGCAGTTCTTC	CSATRHRQFF
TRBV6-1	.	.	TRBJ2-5	TGTGCCAGCAGGTCCCTCTCCCCAGAGACCCAGTACTTC	CASRSLSPETQYF
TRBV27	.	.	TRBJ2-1	TGTGCCAGCAGTCCCCGGGTGAGGGTGGGGCGTGAGCAGTTCTTC	CASSPRVRVGREQFF
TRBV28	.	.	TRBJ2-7	TGTGCCAGCAGCTCACAGGGCGCTGGCTACGAGCAGTACTTC	CASSSQGAGYEQYF
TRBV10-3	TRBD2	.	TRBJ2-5	TGTGCCATCAGTGATTACCAGCGGGAGGGCCGAACCCAGTACTTC	CAISDYQREGRTQYF
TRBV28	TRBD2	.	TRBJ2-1	TGTGCCAGCAGTACCAATGTCCCCGAAAGGACTAGCGGTACCTACAATGAGCAGTTCTTC	CASSTNVPERTSGTYNEQFF
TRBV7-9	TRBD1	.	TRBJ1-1	TGTGCCAGCAGCACCCCCGGGACAGGGGGAAAAACTTTCTTT	CASSTPGTGGKTFF
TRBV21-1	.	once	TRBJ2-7	TGTGCCAGCAGCCGGGTGGGCGAGCAGTACTTC	CASSRVGEQYF
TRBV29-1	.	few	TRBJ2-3	TGCAGCGCCTGGACTGCCAATCACACAGATACGCAGTATTTT	CSAWTANHTDTQYF
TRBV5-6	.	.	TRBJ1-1	TGTGCCAGCAGCCCGGTTGAGAGGGAGAGAGCAGCTTTCTTT	CASSPVERERAAFF
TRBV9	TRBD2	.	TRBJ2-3	TGTGCCAGCAGCGCCTTAGCGGGACTAGGAGATACGCAGTATTTT	CASSALAGLGDTQYF
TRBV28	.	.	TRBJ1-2	TGTGCCAGCAGTTTACTGGGGGCGGGTTATGGCTACACCTTC	CASSLLGAGYGYTF
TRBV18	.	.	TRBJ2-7	TGTGCCAGCTCACCTCCGGGACGGAGCTCCTACGAGCAGTACTTC	CASSPPGRSSYEQYF
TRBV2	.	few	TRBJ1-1	TGTGCCAGCAGTGTGAACACTGAAGCTTTCTTT	CASSVNTEAFF
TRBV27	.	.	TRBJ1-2	TGTGCCAGCAGACGGGACGGCTATGGCTACACCTTC	CASRRDGYGYTF
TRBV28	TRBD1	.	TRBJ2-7	TGTGCCAGCAGTTCCTATGATCACCCGGACAGGGGAGTACACGAGCAGTACTTC	CASSSYDHPDRGVHEQYF
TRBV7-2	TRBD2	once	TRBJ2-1	TGTGCCAGCAGCCCCAGCGGGAGCTCCTACAATGAGCAGTTCTTC	CASSPSGSSYNEQFF
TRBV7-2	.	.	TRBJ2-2	TGTGCCAGCAGCTTCCGGCCGAGGCGGGACGGGGAGCTGTTTTTT	CASSFRPRRDGELFF
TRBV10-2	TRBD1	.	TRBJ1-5	TGCGCCAGCAGTGAATTGTTGGGACAGGGTAGCCGGGCCCAGCATTTT	CASSELLGQGSRAQHF
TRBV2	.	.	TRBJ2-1	TGTGCCAGCAGTGAGGCCGGCAGGCTAGGCCCCAATGAGCAGTTCTTC	CASSEAGRLGPNEQFF
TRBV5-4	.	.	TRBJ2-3	TGTGCCAGCAGCTTGTTTGTGGACCACCGGGTTGGAGATACGCAGTATTTT	CASSLFVDHRVGDTQYF
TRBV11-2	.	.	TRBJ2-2	TGTGCCAGCAGCTTAGTGGGGGTCACCGGGGAGCTGTTTTTT	CASSLVGVTGELFF